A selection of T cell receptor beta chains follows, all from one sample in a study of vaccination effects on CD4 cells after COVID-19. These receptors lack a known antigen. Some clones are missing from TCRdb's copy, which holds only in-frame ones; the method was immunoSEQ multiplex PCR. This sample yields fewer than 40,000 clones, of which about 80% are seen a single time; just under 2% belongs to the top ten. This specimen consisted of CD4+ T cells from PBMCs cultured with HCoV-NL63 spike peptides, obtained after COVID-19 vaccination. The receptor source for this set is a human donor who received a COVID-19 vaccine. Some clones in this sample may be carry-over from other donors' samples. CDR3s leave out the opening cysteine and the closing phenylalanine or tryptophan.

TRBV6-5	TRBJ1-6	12	ASKEQAYNSPLH
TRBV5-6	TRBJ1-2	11	ASSFTEAYGYT
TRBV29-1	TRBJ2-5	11	SVLQGAGETQY
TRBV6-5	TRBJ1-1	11	ASSYSRGTEAF
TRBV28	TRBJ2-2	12	ASSLGQGAGELF
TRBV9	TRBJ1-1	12	ASSVGGWNTEAF
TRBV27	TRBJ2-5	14	ASSSHRAQTQETQY
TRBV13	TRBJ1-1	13	ASSSMTGRNTEAF
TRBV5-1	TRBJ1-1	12	ASGSGQANTEAF
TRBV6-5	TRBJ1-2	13	ASSKPGQGPNGYT
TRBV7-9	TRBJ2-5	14	ASSSPQGLIQETQY
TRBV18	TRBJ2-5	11	ASSLTEQETQY
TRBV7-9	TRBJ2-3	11	AEGNLRTDTQY
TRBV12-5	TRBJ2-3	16	ASGLVRDGTPSTDTQY
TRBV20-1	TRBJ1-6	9	SARAGEPLH
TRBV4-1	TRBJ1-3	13	ASSQDSAGSYTIY
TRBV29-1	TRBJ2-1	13	SVEGSPGLANEQF
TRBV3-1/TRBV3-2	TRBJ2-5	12	ASRNTGRGETQY